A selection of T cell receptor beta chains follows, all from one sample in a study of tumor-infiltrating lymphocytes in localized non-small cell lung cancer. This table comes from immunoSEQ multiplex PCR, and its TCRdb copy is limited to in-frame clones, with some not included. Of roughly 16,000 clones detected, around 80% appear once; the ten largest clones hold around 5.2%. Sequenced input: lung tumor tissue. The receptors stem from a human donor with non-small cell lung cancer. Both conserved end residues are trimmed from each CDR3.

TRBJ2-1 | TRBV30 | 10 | AWSVRGNEQF
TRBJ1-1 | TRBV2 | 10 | ASRTGITEAF
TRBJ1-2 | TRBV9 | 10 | ASSQQGYGYT
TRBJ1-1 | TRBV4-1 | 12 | ASSFRALNTEAF
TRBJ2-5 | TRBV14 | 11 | ASSPYYGETQY
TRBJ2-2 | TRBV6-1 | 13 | ASSDGTSSTGELF
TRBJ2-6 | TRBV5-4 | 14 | ASSPRQGQGANVLT
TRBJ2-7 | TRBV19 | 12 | ATSSGGWGYEQY
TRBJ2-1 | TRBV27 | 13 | ASIRGAGGFDEQF
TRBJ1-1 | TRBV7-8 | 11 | ASSSFRDGEAF
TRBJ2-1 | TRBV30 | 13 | AWKTIRRSYNEQF
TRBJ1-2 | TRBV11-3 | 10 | ASSSSGGGYT
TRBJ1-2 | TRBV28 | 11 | ASSQGAGYGYT
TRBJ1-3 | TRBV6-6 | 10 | ASSSVGNTIY
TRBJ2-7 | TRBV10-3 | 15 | AIRGGLAGDNWYEQY
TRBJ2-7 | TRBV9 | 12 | ASSVGGKAYEQY
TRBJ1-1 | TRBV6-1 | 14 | ASSEYEVDKNTEAF
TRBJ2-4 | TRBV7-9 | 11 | ASSLLQANIQY
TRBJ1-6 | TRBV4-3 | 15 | ASSQGTGRTYNSPLH
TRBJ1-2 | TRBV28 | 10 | ASTQVGYGYT
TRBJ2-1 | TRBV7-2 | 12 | ASSFPGLSYEQF
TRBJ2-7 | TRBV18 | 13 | ASSPFGTGIYEQY
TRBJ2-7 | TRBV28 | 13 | ASSLLGQGAHEQY
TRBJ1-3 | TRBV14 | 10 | ASSQVGNTIY
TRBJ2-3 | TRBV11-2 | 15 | ASSLGRRGGGTDTQY
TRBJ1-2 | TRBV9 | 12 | ASSTRPRNYGYT
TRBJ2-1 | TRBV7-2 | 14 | ASSPLAGAVRSEQF
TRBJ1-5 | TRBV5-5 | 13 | ASSFFVNSNQPQH
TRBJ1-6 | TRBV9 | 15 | ASSVEPRPGPNSPLH
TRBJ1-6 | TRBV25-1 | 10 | ASRVCGPPLH
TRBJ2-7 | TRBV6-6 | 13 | ASSPQGTASYEQY
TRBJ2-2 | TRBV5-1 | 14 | ASSLGGTANTGELF
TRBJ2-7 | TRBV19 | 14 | ASSMKLGQGGHEQY
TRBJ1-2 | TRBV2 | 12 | ASSLLQGVDGYT
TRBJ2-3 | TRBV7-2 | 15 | ASSFRAVAESTDTQY
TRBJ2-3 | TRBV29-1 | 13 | SVFFGTSGGDTQY
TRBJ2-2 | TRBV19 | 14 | ASRPPWGGAAGELF
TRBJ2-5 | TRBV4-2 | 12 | ASSRGDSQETQY